Listed below are T cell receptor beta chains from one sample, sequenced in a study of cytomegalovirus exposure and HLA in healthy donors. The protocol was immunoSEQ multiplex PCR, while the TCRdb copy is restricted to in-frame clones and leaves out a portion. The data show around 150,000 clones, with approximately 80% seen just once and more than 4% held by the top ten. The sample taken for sequencing was PBMCs. These receptors all come from a middle-aged woman in good health and CMV-seropositive. Both conserved end residues are part of each CDR3. Each record gives: clone size, V gene, J gene, CDR3 protein. The size field is filled for only some rows; it gives once, few, many or a size class.

clone size: -
V gene: TRBV4-3
J gene: TRBJ1-1
CDR3 protein: CASSMTGVTTEAFF

clone size: -
V gene: TRBV28
J gene: TRBJ1-6
CDR3 protein: CASSHRQGHSPLHF

clone size: few
V gene: TRBV10-3
J gene: TRBJ2-3
CDR3 protein: CAISDGTSGSTSTDTQYF

clone size: -
V gene: TRBV12-5
J gene: TRBJ2-1
CDR3 protein: CASGFMTSGSTNEQFF

clone size: -
V gene: TRBV27
J gene: TRBJ2-7
CDR3 protein: CASSLSPTSGGYEQYF

clone size: -
V gene: TRBV5-6
J gene: TRBJ1-2
CDR3 protein: CASSQPSWAEGYTF

clone size: -
V gene: TRBV30
J gene: TRBJ2-1
CDR3 protein: CAWRNSREQFF

clone size: -
V gene: TRBV6-5
J gene: TRBJ2-1
CDR3 protein: CASRLADTYNEQFF

clone size: once
V gene: TRBV10-3
J gene: TRBJ1-2
CDR3 protein: CAISDFGTRVGYTF

clone size: -
V gene: TRBV27
J gene: TRBJ2-7
CDR3 protein: CASSQTGGGYEQYF

clone size: -
V gene: TRBV18
J gene: TRBJ2-2
CDR3 protein: CASSPRDRRPGELFF

clone size: -
V gene: TRBV27
J gene: TRBJ1-1
CDR3 protein: CASSPWTANTEAFF

clone size: -
V gene: TRBV7-8
J gene: TRBJ2-5
CDR3 protein: CASSTTGGRETQYF

clone size: -
V gene: TRBV7-9
J gene: TRBJ2-3
CDR3 protein: CASSLQGRDTDTQYF

clone size: once
V gene: TRBV27
J gene: TRBJ2-7
CDR3 protein: CASSGPGQKKNF

clone size: -
V gene: TRBV5-6
J gene: TRBJ2-1
CDR3 protein: CASSWRLAELYNEQFF

clone size: -
V gene: TRBV27
J gene: TRBJ1-1
CDR3 protein: CASSPAGGSEAFF

clone size: -
V gene: TRBV19
J gene: TRBJ2-1
CDR3 protein: CASSRGLADINNEQFF

clone size: once
V gene: TRBV18
J gene: TRBJ1-2
CDR3 protein: CASSPDTNYGYTF

clone size: -
V gene: TRBV5-1
J gene: TRBJ1-1
CDR3 protein: CASSDRQGGEAFF

clone size: -
V gene: TRBV9
J gene: TRBJ2-3
CDR3 protein: CASSPRTSGRWADTQYF

clone size: -
V gene: TRBV19
J gene: TRBJ2-7
CDR3 protein: CASSPAGGSYEQYF

clone size: -
V gene: TRBV11-2
J gene: TRBJ2-3
CDR3 protein: CASSLADRSNTQYF

clone size: -
V gene: TRBV9
J gene: TRBJ2-1
CDR3 protein: CASSVRDYPPNEQFF

clone size: -
V gene: TRBV7-2
J gene: TRBJ1-5
CDR3 protein: CASSLTGGEQPQHF

clone size: -
V gene: TRBV6-6
J gene: TRBJ2-2
CDR3 protein: CASSGRQGPGELFF

clone size: few
V gene: TRBV4-1
J gene: TRBJ1-4
CDR3 protein: CASSQVTGMNEKLFF

clone size: few
V gene: TRBV28
J gene: TRBJ1-1
CDR3 protein: CASRSSAGQGGTEAFF

clone size: few
V gene: TRBV19
J gene: TRBJ1-4
CDR3 protein: CASSIQGARGEKLFF

clone size: -
V gene: TRBV2
J gene: TRBJ1-4
CDR3 protein: CASSLRQGKEEKLFF

clone size: -
V gene: TRBV7-7
J gene: TRBJ2-2
CDR3 protein: CASSLIGDRVGTHTGELFF

clone size: -
V gene: TRBV5-1
J gene: TRBJ2-1
CDR3 protein: CASTRDSSKNEQFF

clone size: -
V gene: TRBV28
J gene: TRBJ2-3
CDR3 protein: CASRSGRGTDTQYF

clone size: -
V gene: TRBV5-8
J gene: TRBJ2-5
CDR3 protein: CASSLEGRETQYF

clone size: -
V gene: TRBV7-6
J gene: TRBJ1-1
CDR3 protein: CASSAGQENTEAFF

clone size: -
V gene: TRBV5-5
J gene: TRBJ2-3
CDR3 protein: CASSSLFRDRILTDTQYF

clone size: few
V gene: TRBV5-5
J gene: TRBJ1-2
CDR3 protein: CASSLVDFDGYTF

clone size: once
V gene: TRBV2
J gene: TRBJ2-5
CDR3 protein: CASSTGDRGRETQYF

clone size: -
V gene: TRBV7-2
J gene: TRBJ1-5
CDR3 protein: CASSPTSGHPSLGNQPQHF

clone size: -
V gene: TRBV5-1
J gene: TRBJ2-3
CDR3 protein: CASSLAGGLDTQYF

clone size: -
V gene: TRBV7-2
J gene: TRBJ2-3
CDR3 protein: CASSLAPSGGRGTDTQYF

clone size: -
V gene: TRBV6-6
J gene: TRBJ1-5
CDR3 protein: CASSYSVGMDQPQHF

clone size: -
V gene: TRBV5-1
J gene: TRBJ1-1
CDR3 protein: CASSLVGGLNTEAFF

clone size: -
V gene: TRBV15
J gene: TRBJ1-1
CDR3 protein: CATSGPPSPNPFF

clone size: -
V gene: TRBV11-2
J gene: TRBJ2-3
CDR3 protein: CASSLAPRDRLFTDTQYF

clone size: -
V gene: TRBV5-1
J gene: -
CDR3 protein: CASSSSGGYEQYF